What follows describes a single T cell receptor beta chain. Study members were between about 18 and 95 years old and lived in some 22 US regions. Categorization into cohorts depended on clinical history that participants reported. Clones were read by immunoSEQ multiplex PCR, and TCRdb kept only the in-frame ones, dropping some. The sample lists 470,000 or so clones; around nine tenths were seen once. This sample is part of a study of blood T cell repertoires in COVID-19. Turning to the study itself: Samples of COVID-19 (acute and convalescent) were obtained from the United States, Italy and Spain.

The germline V gene has CDR1 MGHRA and CDR2 YSYEKL. The V and J ends lost 0 bases and 8 bases respectively, with 15 bases between them. The CDR3 totals 15 residues. Sequenced input: PBMCs or T cells enriched from blood (not recorded which). The receptor comes from a woman aged 18-29 years with acute COVID-19. The genes are TRBV4-1 and TRBJ2-3; maybe TRBD1 (5 bases). The CDR3 nucleotides read TGCGCCAGCAGCCAAGATCTCGGCAGGGTCGGTACGCAGTATTTT. As protein: CASSQDLGRVGTQYF.